The sample holds one count of the clone carrying this T cell receptor beta chain. Measured with immunoSEQ multiplex PCR; TCRdb has only the in-frame clones, and not every one. The profile covers approximately 260,000 clones, with about nine tenths appearing a single time and approximately 2% taken by the ten largest. Participants, about 18 to 90 years old, spanned approximately 26 US areas. Before being deemed recovered, Cohort 3 donors had two negative PCRs, clearance, or symptom resolution. This specimen belongs to a study of blood T cell repertoires in COVID-19. Germline V gene lookup returns CDR1 MNHEY and CDR2 SVGEGT. V dropped 2 bases and J dropped 6 bases, with 16 bases sitting between them. This CDR3 spans 15 amino acids.

The chain couples TRBV6-2 or TRBV6-3 to TRBJ1-2; D may be TRBD1 (5 bases). The receptor was derived from a woman aged 60-75 years who had recovered from COVID-19. Source material: PBMCs or T cells enriched from blood (not recorded which). The CDR3, as DNA: TGTGCCAGCAGTTACAACTTGCGGGGGGATGATGGCTACACCTTC. Its protein is CASSYNLRGDDGYTF.